This T cell receptor beta chain derives from a study of T cells of healthy individuals (dated by TCRdb to between 2017 and 2018). This clonotype came up many times. Which antigen it targets is not known. Base qualities are missing; no much larger clone stands one base away. Library method: 5' RACE. For sequencing, an Illumina MiSeq was employed. Using fastp trimming at Q25 and MiXCR clonotype assembly, TCRdb reanalyzed the public sequencing data and kept in-frame beta chains. Records with the same CDR3 protein are collapsed into one entry carrying the most frequent genes and DNA. Across this sample there are 45,000 to 60,000 distinct CDR3 sequences, with over 12% seen only once. Roughly a sixth of the sample is taken by the ten largest. The germline V gene yields ENHRY for CDR1 and SYGVKD for CDR2. The cysteine opens and the phenylalanine closes a CDR3 of 14 amino acids. Only the CDR3 DNA stays, 42 bases, in frame from base 1. A distance of 9 bases separates the germline ends of V and J, which lose 4 bases and 2 bases respectively.

This receptor was identified in a human donor in good health. The sequence is built from TRBV10-3 and TRBJ1-5, with an unclear D gene assignment. The bases are TGTGCCATCAGTGCGGACGGACGCAATCAGCCCCAGCATTTT. Its amino acids are CAISADGRNQPQHF.